Here is one T cell receptor (beta chain) with its context. This clone was counted between two and nine times. The antigen this receptor binds is unknown. Per-base quality was not reported, and no clone a single base away is much larger than it. The cohort comprised some 680 healthy bone marrow donors. All cohort members were sampled while nominally healthy, although unrecorded immune exposures were likely present. The donor was CMV seronegative and was included in the group of over 300 seronegative cohort members. A peripheral blood sample was provided by each donor, and peripheral blood mononuclear cells were used for TCR beta sequencing. Genomic DNA extraction from the blood cell samples was performed with the Qiagen DNeasy Blood Extraction Kit. The data were obtained in a study of cytomegalovirus exposure and HLA in healthy donors (TCRdb year 2017). A note on the overall study: An earlier analysis of roughly 500 of the donors reported 276 Gb of sequence data and around 110 million unique TCR beta sequences obtained from about 179 million T cells. About 300 gigabases of sequencing data and roughly 81 million unique TCR sequences made up an early release that covered about 640 HLA-typed donors. Among the roughly 400 genotyped donors, more than 70% belonged to the genetic ancestry cluster associated with self-reported Caucasian donors. The study aimed to test whether signatures of past pathogen exposure could be identified by cataloging public T cell receptors. The study used immunosequencing to profile the T cell repertoires of more than 650 subjects and linked those repertoires to cytomegalovirus serostatus. Along with the approximately 700-subject first cohort, a separate validation cohort of over 90 different subjects was used. The study combined high-throughput TCR immunosequencing, statistical association of individual TCRs with disease status, and machine learning to predict cytomegalovirus infection status. In a later analysis, previously published TCR beta repertoires from fewer than 750 donors were re-analyzed and high-resolution HLA genotyping was added so that TCR occurrence patterns could be studied. In the later analysis, no new phenotypic data were used to find candidate immune exposures; instead, reliance was placed on TCR beta sequences and their occurrence across donors. An earlier analysis of 587 of the donors applied high-throughput TCR beta sequencing to assess whether each TCR beta V gene segment acted as functional or pseudogenic. Donor age, sex, ethnicity and CMV serostatus were collected together with the repertoire data. In a later genetic analysis, genome-wide SNP genotypes for about three fifths of the roughly 670 donors were used, and that subset was treated as a discovery cohort. Every discovery cohort repertoire had been produced on one sequencing platform. Both class I and class II loci were covered by HLA typing, at four-digit resolution. Typing coverage varied by locus: about 620-630 donors for A, B, C, DRB1 and DQB1; approximately 500 for DQA1; 600 to 610 for DPA1; around 490 for DPB1. Several DR-DQ haplotypes were treated as single units for association and clustering because of strong linkage in the cohort. On average, 235,054 unique TCR beta nucleotide sequences were sequenced per donor among several hundred genotyped donors of the cohort, with around 19% of those sequences being non-productive.

The library came from the immunoSEQ multiplex PCR assay. For the multiplex PCR, a mixture combining 60 forward primers for TCR Vbeta segments and 13 reverse primers for TCR Jbeta segments was used. The CDR3 region of rearranged TCR beta genes was amplified from genomic DNA with a multiplex PCR assay. Amplified TCR beta libraries were sequenced as 87-base-pair reads on the Illumina HiSeq System. Processing in the source paper ran as follows. In a later analysis, about 80 million unique TCR beta chains were counted across the roughly 610 repertoires, and around 10 million of these chains were shared by at least two donors. A nearest-neighbor algorithm error-corrected the raw reads and collapsed the reads into unique sequences, merging closely related sequences to remove PCR and sequencing errors. Alignment of CDR3 sequences to IMGT reference sequences was used to assign V, D and J gene segments. Each retained sequence needed at least a six-nucleotide match to both a V gene segment and a J gene segment. Rearrangements were classified as productive when the CDR3 lacked stop codons and remained in frame with V and J, and all other rearrangements were classified as non-productive. CDR3 was defined according to IMGT convention as the region running from the second conserved V-encoded cysteine to the conserved J-encoded phenylalanine. Sequences without an unambiguous match to a single V gene segment were excluded from the earlier analysis of a few hundred of the donors. An earlier analysis of 450 to 650 of the donors called V segments functional above 56.7% productive rearrangements and segregating when the between-donor standard deviation exceeded 5%. A statistical classification framework was developed to diagnose cytomegalovirus status using the catalog of TCR beta chain sequences. V and J gene assignment, in a later analysis, came from comparing TCR nucleotide sequences with IMGT/GENE-DB human TR gene sequences. The TCRdist pipeline was used in a later analysis to assign CDR3 sequences and most-parsimonious VDJ recombination scenarios. In a later analysis, every TCR beta chain was defined by the combination of its CDR3 amino acid sequence and its V-gene family, and reads without a unique V-gene family were dropped. To address suspected cross-contamination and a sequencing artifact, a later analysis removed approximately 600 highly shared, low-generation-probability nucleotide sequences. For each public chain, a later analysis derived a clonal expansion index from normalized ranks of inferred template counts within each repertoire. In a later analysis, generation probabilities were computed with a VDJ recombination model fitted to out-of-frame rearrangements, and the resulting probabilities were checked against IGoR. In a later analysis, TCR-TCR, TCR-HLA and TCR-CMV co-occurrence was scored with hypergeometric tests, and a repertoire-size bias correction was applied to TCR pairs. False discovery rates were estimated in a later analysis by permuting HLA or CMV assignments 20 times. In a later analysis, co-occurring TCRs were grouped with DBSCAN, and TCRdist sequence similarity was added when clustering was performed within HLA-allele-positive subsets. For co-occurrence clustering, repertoires with fewer than 30,000 or more than 120,000 public chains were excluded, along with four to six repertoires with anomalous nucleotide sharing. TCRdb provides this immuneACCESS table in a form limited to in-frame rearrangements. Some clones are lacking; in checked studies, under half of them reflect an unresolved V gene, and why the rest are absent is not known. The DNA gave D and trimming, while V, J and clone size come from that table. The sample yields some 160,000 clones; approximately 88% were counted once. Jointly, the top ten make up around 1.4% of the sample.

Based on the germline V gene, the CDR1 and CDR2 sequences are MNHEY and SVGAGI. The CDR3 measures 15 amino acids from cysteine to phenylalanine. Kept here is only the CDR3 DNA, which spans 45 bases and is read in frame from base 1. The junction shows trimming of 7 bases on V and 0 bases on J, plus 14 bases between the germline ends. The full study reports these points: In an earlier analysis of 450 to 750 of the donors, most TCR beta V segments appeared in productive rearrangements about 87% or about 30% of the time, broadly matching IMGT annotations. The study gave a list of under 200 TCR beta chains associated with cytomegalovirus. The only immune exposure information available for the cohort was CMV serostatus. Linkage disequilibrium might explain the correlated functional status among segregating V segments, but an unknown experimental factor could not be excluded. In a later analysis, several top co-occurrence clusters were reported to appear linked to parvovirus B19, influenza, CMV and Epstein-Barr virus. Three of the identified cytomegalovirus-associated TCR beta chains were confirmed in vitro to be specific for cytomegalovirus antigens. The sequencing pipeline was judged likely to have produced a cluster of highly shared sequence variants as a technical artifact. The cohort was sequenced for TCR beta chains only, and without alpha or paired-chain data the features that could be detected were limited. The presence/absence analyses assumed that sequencing depth was roughly uniform across donors, and that assumption may not be true. HLA typing was unavailable for some donors at each locus, so association tests used only the typed subset. An association between a missense DCLRE1C variant and V-gene and J-gene trimming of TCR beta chains was found in a later genetic analysis and replicated in an independent cohort. Because counts were too low, 15 to 20 rarely observed V segments, including chromosome 9 orphons, were left out of the earlier analysis of 587 of the donors. In a later analysis, the rate of TCR association differed among HLA loci, with DRB1 alleles having the most associated TCRs and HLA-C alleles having the fewest. Compared with the roughly 700-donor mean, donors in an Asian-associated ancestry cluster had fewer N-insertions in productive TCRs, according to a later genetic analysis. Some IMGT-functional V segments, including TRBV6-2 and TRBV6-3, could not be told apart with the 87-base-pair reads, so those segments were excluded. When HLA alleles, especially DR and DQ, strongly co-occurred, TCR associations were difficult to assign to individual alleles. Most CMV-associated TCR beta chains appeared to be HLA-restricted in a later analysis, and the HLA associations seemed to be driven largely by CMV exposure. Compared with equally common non-associated chains, HLA-associated TCR beta chains in a later analysis were more clonally expanded and had lower generation probabilities. It was suggested by the authors that the approach could potentially be generalized to other disease states and immunological phenotypes. Cytomegalovirus status was reported to be diagnosed by the classifier with high specificity and sensitivity in both the original and validation cohorts. A later analysis associated 15,000 or so TCR beta sequences with specific HLA alleles at a false discovery rate of 0.05. A further reported finding was that TCR beta sequences accurately predicted the HLA-A and HLA-B alleles for most subjects in the first cohort. While some public TCRs were present in many individuals, most TCR sequences turned up only very rarely across donors.

The sample was PBMCs. The V gene is TRBV6-5 and the J gene is TRBJ2-3; the D gene is possibly TRBD2, with 6 bases matching. The receptor was derived from a woman younger than 30 in good health and CMV-seronegative. The sequence in DNA is TGTGCCAGCACCACGAGGGGACTCAGCACAGATACGCAGTATTTT. Translated, this is CASTTRGLSTDTQYF.